The 22 T cell receptor beta chains presented below share a single source sample, sequenced in a study of blood T cell repertoires in COVID-19. Method: immunoSEQ multiplex PCR; TCRdb's copy keeps in-frame clones and lacks some. Of roughly 230,000 clones detected, 83% appear once; the ten largest clones hold roughly 7%. The sequenced sample was peripheral blood. The source is a woman aged 45 to 65 with acute or convalescent COVID-19.

The CDR3 DNA reads as TGTGCCAGCAGTGACACCCTCCAGGGGACCCAGTACTTC. It specifies CASSDTLQGTQYF. V and J are TRBV6-4 and TRBJ2-5, with D possibly TRBD1 on 5 matching bases. The CDR3 loop spans 13 amino acids. V lost 2 bases and J lost 7, with 11 bases in between. CDR1 and CDR2 from the germline V gene are MRHNA and SNTAGT.

V gene TRBV28 combines with J gene TRBJ1-2, with 8 bases fitting TRBD1. The germline V gene has CDR1 MDHEN and CDR2 SYDVKM. CDR3 length: 15 residues. V gave up 6 bases and J gave up 4 bases; unmatched junction bases: 10. CDR3 DNA sequence: TGTGCCAGCAGCTCGACAGGGGCAATTTTCTATGGCTACACCTTC. Amino acids: CASSSTGAIFYGYTF.

The gene calls are TRBV27 and TRBJ1-1, with no clear D. The V end lost 7 bases, the J end lost 7 bases, and 13 bases lay between the germline ends. Germline V CDR1 and CDR2: MNHEY, SMNVEV (reference sequence). The CDR3 totals 12 residues. The CDR3: CASIEEYHEAFF. DNA of the CDR3: TGTGCCAGCATTGAGGAGTATCATGAAGCTTTCTTT.

The chain uses TRBV28 and TRBJ2-7; TRBD1 aligns across 7 bases. Germline V gives CDR1 MDHEN, CDR2 SYDVKM. This CDR3 spans 13 amino acids. After removal of 6 bases from V and 7 bases from J, the junction contained 9 bases not matched to a gene. This CDR3 reads CASRTPGQIEQYF. Written as DNA, the CDR3 is TGTGCCAGCAGGACCCCGGGACAGATTGAGCAGTACTTC.

This clone was seen once. The chain carries TRBV27 and TRBJ1-1, with D possibly being TRBD1 (6 bases). The CDR3 is made up of 14 amino acids. The V end was cut by 6 bases, the J end by 5 bases, with 16 bases between. CDR1 is MNHEY, CDR2 SMNVEV, per germline (reference sequence). CDR3 bases: TGTGCCAGCAGGAAAATGGGGGCCCAAACTGAAGCTTTCTTT. It encodes CASRKMGAQTEAFF.

The genes are TRBV7-2 and TRBJ1-2; 9 bases line up with TRBD1. V lost 2 bases, J lost 8 bases, and 6 bases stayed unmatched. CDR3 size: 14 residues. Germline V gene sequence: CDR1 SGHTA, CDR2 FQGNSA. The CDR3 region is CASSLSGQGGGYTF. The CDR3 DNA reads as TGTGCCAGCAGCTTATCGGGACAGGGAGGCGGCTACACCTTC.

V and J are TRBV6-1 and TRBJ1-1, with D unresolved. V lost 2 bases and J 6 bases, leaving 10 bases between the germline ends. The CDR3 has 13 amino acids. Germline CDR1 reads MNHNS; CDR2 reads SASEGT. CDR3 in amino acids: CASSEPQLAEAFF. The CDR3 region has the DNA TGTGCCAGCAGTGAACCCCAGTTGGCTGAAGCTTTCTTT.

This clone showed up many times. This chain joins TRBV7-9 and TRBJ1-1; D call uncertain. CDR3 length equals 14 residues. The ends were cut back, 3 bases at V and 6 bases at J, with 14 bases in the middle. Germline CDR1 is SEHNR and CDR2 is FQNEAQ (reference sequence). For the CDR3, the DNA is TGTGCCAGCAGCTTTGAGGGCGCTGGGGCTGAAGCTTTCTTT. Protein product: CASSFEGAGAEAFF.

The gene calls are TRBV6-1 and TRBJ2-1, with 10 nucleotides matching TRBD2. CDR1 and CDR2 (germline): MNHNS, SASEGT. There are 15 residues in the CDR3. V lost 2 bases and J lost 6; bases outside the gene matches: 4. CDR3 coding DNA: TGTGCCAGCAGTGAAAGTACTAGCGGGATCAATGAGCAGTTCTTC. This sequence encodes CASSESTSGINEQFF.

The V and J genes are TRBV11-2 and TRBJ2-5; D not resolved. CDR1 SGHAT and CDR2 FQNNGV come from the germline V gene. Between the trimmed V and J ends, which lost 0 bases and 4 bases, there was a span of 12 bases. The CDR3 loop spans 15 amino acids. The CDR3 spells CASSLDRVGGETQYF. The CDR3 DNA sequence: TGTGCCAGCAGCTTAGATCGTGTAGGCGGAGAGACCCAGTACTTC.

The chain uses TRBV28 and TRBJ1-4; D perhaps matches TRBD1 (5 bases). Trimming stripped 4 bases from V and 8 bases from J, with 14 bases between. There are 14 residues in the CDR3. The germline V gene encodes CDR1 MDHEN and CDR2 SYDVKM. The CDR3 reads CASSYGQGLEKLFF. For the CDR3, the DNA is TGTGCCAGCAGTTACGGGCAGGGTCTGGAAAAACTGTTTTTT.

In DNA form, the CDR3 reads TGTGCCAGCAGCGTTGCTAGCGGGGGGGCAGGAGAGACCCAGTACTTC. Protein product: CASSVASGGAGETQYF. This rearrangement joins TRBV9 to TRBJ2-5, with TRBD2 matching over 12 bases. J lost 4 bases, V lost 2 bases, and 6 bases had no gene match. The CDR3 has 16 amino acids. CDR1 and CDR2 from the germline V gene are SGDLS and YYNGEE.

The CDR3 region has the DNA TGTGCCAGCAGTGCGGACAGGGACACAGATACGCAGTATTTT. Translated, it gives CASSADRDTDTQYF. V usage is TRBV25-1 and J usage is TRBJ2-3; 8 bases match TRBD1. After removal of 4 bases from V and 2 bases from J, the junction contained 2 bases not matched to a gene. This CDR3 has 14 residues. In germline, CDR1 is MGHDK, CDR2 SYGVNS.

This chain uses TRBV2 with TRBJ1-6; D is uncertain. V lost 7 bases, J lost 16 bases, and 14 bases lay in between. The V gene's germline CDR1 is SNHLY and CDR2 FYNNEI. This CDR3 contains 11 residues. In DNA form, the CDR3 reads TGTGCCAGCAAAGCGGCGGGCAAACTCCACTTT. As protein: CASKAAGKLHF.

This chain connects TRBV4-2 to TRBJ2-3; 9 bases align to TRBD2. J gave up 2 bases and V 0 bases, and 9 bases lay outside the gene matches. Germline V lookup: CDR1 LGHNA, CDR2 YNFKEQ. The length of the CDR3 is 18 residues. CDR3 region: CASSQDLQAGGFTDTQYF. In nucleotides, the CDR3 is TGTGCCAGCAGCCAAGATCTGCAAGCGGGGGGATTCACAGATACGCAGTATTTT.

The chain couples TRBV11-2 to TRBJ2-1; perhaps TRBD2 as D (5 bases). This CDR3 comprises 14 residues. The V gene's germline CDR1 is SGHAT and CDR2 FQNNGV. With 2 bases removed from V and 7 bases from J, the gap between germline ends came to 12 bases. CDR3 in amino acids: CASSLQARRNEQFF. The CDR3, as DNA: TGTGCCAGCAGCTTACAGGCGAGGAGGAATGAGCAGTTCTTC.

This chain connects TRBV6-1 to TRBJ1-4; maybe TRBD1 (5 bases). The CDR3 length is 17 residues. The V and J ends lost 1 base and 10 bases respectively, with 22 bases between them. Germline CDR1 MNHNS, CDR2 SASEGT. The CDR3 DNA reads TGTGCCAGCAGTGAAGTCGGTGTATGGGGGGACCGGGCAAAACTGTTTTTT. Translated: CASSEVGVWGDRAKLFF.

The rearrangement uses TRBV5-6 and TRBJ2-1; D perhaps matches TRBD2 (6 bases). Germline V gives CDR1 SGHDT, CDR2 YYEEEE. The length of the CDR3 is 14 residues. V was clipped by 0 bases and J by 5 bases, with 9 bases between them. The CDR3 loop is CASSLDSGHNEQFF. The CDR3 nucleotides are TGTGCCAGCAGCTTGGATAGCGGACACAATGAGCAGTTCTTC.

The chain uses TRBV6-6 and TRBJ1-2; 7 bases fit TRBD1. V shed 6 bases and J 8 bases; nucleotides not matched to a gene: 12. Per germline, CDR1 MNHNY and CDR2 SVGAGI (reference sequence). The CDR3 is 14 amino acids. The CDR3, as DNA: TGTGCCAGCAGCCTCGGGACAGAGGTCTTCGGCTACACCTTC. This codes for CASSLGTEVFGYTF.

V usage is TRBV12-3 or TRBV12-4 and J usage is TRBJ1-1; D may be TRBD1 (6 bases). This CDR3 is built from 11 residues. V lost 5 bases and J lost 11, with 12 bases in between. CDR3 residues: CASSMGGRAFF. The CDR3 nucleotides are TGTGCCAGCAGTATGGGGGGGCGGGCTTTCTTT.

This rearrangement joins TRBV6-6 to TRBJ1-3, with no clear D. V was trimmed by 8 bases and J by 2 bases, leaving 16 bases between them. This CDR3 contains 15 residues. Germline CDR1 MNHNY, CDR2 SVGAGI (reference sequence). Here the CDR3 DNA reads TGTGCCAGCTCGGCCCCCGGGAGTACTGGAAACACCATATATTTT. Translating it yields CASSAPGSTGNTIYF.

Notes on this clone: The germline gene is not matched at one end of the junction; a read error may be the cause. The V and J genes are TRBV7-9 and TRBJ2-2; 7 positions agree with TRBD2. The CDR3 is 15 amino acids. CDR1 and CDR2 from the germline V gene are SEHNR and FQNEAQ (reference sequence). This CDR3 reads CASRSMGGDTGELFF. Written as DNA, the CDR3 is TGCGCCAGCAGGTCCATGGGGGGGGACACCGGGGAGCTGTTTTTT.